The rows below give T cell receptor beta chains drawn from one sample of a study of CD8+CD57+ T cells in acquired aplastic anemia. TCRdb used MiXCR to reprocess the reads, holding one entry per CDR3 protein. The sample records roughly 100,000 distinct CDR3 sequences, 55% to 70% being singletons. What was sequenced was sorted CD4+, CD8+, or CD8+CD57+ T cells (not recorded which) from PBMCs. The receptors were sampled from a human donor with aplastic anemia. The CDR3 runs from the conserved cysteine through the conserved F or W. Each record gives: J gene, D gene, clone size, V gene, CDR3 DNA, CDR3 protein. A D gene is named only where the DNA matches it firmly. Where a row states a size, it is once, few, many or the class of an expanded clone; other rows omit it.

J: TRBJ2-2
D: -
size: few
V: TRBV5-1
DNA: TGCGCCAGCAGCTTACGCCCAGGAGGCACCGGGGAGCTGTTTTTT
CDR3: CASSLRPGGTGELFF

J: TRBJ2-1
D: -
size: -
V: TRBV7-2
DNA: TGTGCCAGCAGCTTGACAGGTCAAGAGCAGTTCTTC
CDR3: CASSLTGQEQFF

J: TRBJ2-7
D: TRBD2
size: -
V: TRBV2
DNA: TGTGCCAGCAGTGGGCTAGCGGGAAACCGTATCGGCGAGCAGTACTTC
CDR3: CASSGLAGNRIGEQYF

J: TRBJ2-3
D: -
size: few
V: TRBV24-1
DNA: TGTGCCACCAGTGATTTGTGGCAGAGCACAGATACGCAGTATTTT
CDR3: CATSDLWQSTDTQYF

J: TRBJ2-1
D: -
size: -
V: TRBV10-2
DNA: TGCGCCAGCAGTGAGCGTAGGAAGAACAATGAGCAGTTCTTC
CDR3: CASSERRKNNEQFF

J: TRBJ2-5
D: -
size: -
V: TRBV19
DNA: TGTGCCAGTAGTCAGGCAGATCAAGAGACCCAGTACTTC
CDR3: CASSQADQETQYF

J: TRBJ1-6
D: TRBD1
size: -
V: TRBV19
DNA: TGTGCCAGTAGACGACAGGGCTCACCCCTCCACTTT
CDR3: CASRRQGSPLHF

J: TRBJ2-1
D: -
size: -
V: TRBV20-1
DNA: TGCAGTGCTAGAGAGGACCATGAGCAGTTCTTC
CDR3: CSAREDHEQFF

J: TRBJ1-4
D: -
size: -
V: TRBV20-1
DNA: TGCAGTGCTAGGGATAGAGTAGGAAAACTGTTTTTT
CDR3: CSARDRVGKLFF

J: TRBJ1-1
D: -
size: once
V: TRBV10-3
DNA: TGTGCCATCAGTGAGTTTTCAGGGGATAAAGCTTTCTTT
CDR3: CAISEFSGDKAFF

J: TRBJ2-3
D: TRBD2
size: many
V: TRBV20-1
DNA: TGCAGTGCTAGAGATCCCCCCGTTAGCGGGACTAGCGGGGCAGATACGCAGTATTTT
CDR3: CSARDPPVSGTSGADTQYF

J: TRBJ2-1
D: -
size: -
V: TRBV11-2
DNA: TGTGCCAGCAGCTACGGGATGCCCGAGCAGTTCTTC
CDR3: CASSYGMPEQFF

J: TRBJ2-2
D: -
size: -
V: TRBV24-1
DNA: TGTGCCACCAGTGAGAGGGACTTTACCGGGGAGCTGTTTTTT
CDR3: CATSERDFTGELFF

J: TRBJ2-3
D: -
size: -
V: TRBV2
DNA: TGTGCCAGCAGCCCCGGAGCAGATACGCAGTATTTT
CDR3: CASSPGADTQYF

J: TRBJ2-1
D: -
size: -
V: TRBV20-1
DNA: TGCAGTGCTACGAGGACTCCACCGCACCAGTTCTTC
CDR3: CSATRTPPHQFF

J: TRBJ2-1
D: TRBD2
size: many
V: TRBV27
DNA: TGTGCCAGTATAGCGGGGGGAACGGACAATGAGCAGTTCTTC
CDR3: CASIAGGTDNEQFF

J: TRBJ1-2
D: -
size: -
V: TRBV29-1
DNA: TGCAGCGCCTACCGCGGCCAGGGTTGGGGCTACACCTTC
CDR3: CSAYRGQGWGYTF

J: TRBJ1-4
D: -
size: -
V: TRBV2
DNA: TGTGCCAGCAGTCAGGGCCCCGCTGAAAAACTGTTTTTT
CDR3: CASSQGPAEKLFF

J: TRBJ2-7
D: TRBD1
size: few
V: TRBV19
DNA: TGTGCCAGTAGTCCCGGACAGGGGCCCTACGAGCAGTACTTC
CDR3: CASSPGQGPYEQYF

J: TRBJ2-7
D: TRBD1
size: -
V: TRBV12-3/TRBV12-4
DNA: TGTGCCAGCAGTTTCGCCGGGACAGCCTTTACTCCGGGGGAGCAGTACTTC
CDR3: CASSFAGTAFTPGEQYF

J: TRBJ2-7
D: -
size: medium-sized
V: TRBV20-1
DNA: TGCAGTGCTAGGTCCGGCTACGAGCAGTACTTC
CDR3: CSARSGYEQYF

J: TRBJ2-7
D: -
size: -
V: TRBV15
DNA: TGTGCCACCAGCAGGCCGCCCCTGGGGGTCCACGAGCAGTACTTC
CDR3: CATSRPPLGVHEQYF

J: TRBJ2-7
D: TRBD1
size: -
V: TRBV27
DNA: TGTGCCAGCAGTTTCCCGGGACAGGGGGCCGACTACGAGCAGTACTTC
CDR3: CASSFPGQGADYEQYF

J: TRBJ2-7
D: TRBD2
size: -
V: TRBV20-1
DNA: TGCAGTGCTACCGCCTTCGGGACTAGCGGACCAGGGGAGCAGTACTTC
CDR3: CSATAFGTSGPGEQYF

J: TRBJ1-6
D: TRBD1
size: many
V: TRBV12-3/TRBV12-4
DNA: TGTGCCAGCAGTTTTAGGAGGGACAGATATAATTCACCCCTCCACTTT
CDR3: CASSFRRDRYNSPLHF

J: TRBJ2-1
D: TRBD2
size: -
V: TRBV7-8
DNA: TGTGCCAGCAGCTTCGGCGGGAGGGCCTACAATGAGCAGTTCTTC
CDR3: CASSFGGRAYNEQFF

J: TRBJ1-1
D: -
size: -
V: TRBV19
DNA: TGTGCCAGTAATCCGGGACATGTGAACACTGAAGCTTTCTTT
CDR3: CASNPGHVNTEAFF

J: TRBJ2-3
D: -
size: -
V: TRBV7-8
DNA: TGTGCCAGCAGGAGGACAGAGATCACAGATACGCAGTATTTT
CDR3: CASRRTEITDTQYF

J: TRBJ2-1
D: TRBD2
size: once
V: TRBV20-1
DNA: TGCAGTGCCCATAGCGGGGGTTCCTACAATGAGCAGTTCTTC
CDR3: CSAHSGGSYNEQFF

J: TRBJ1-2
D: TRBD1
size: -
V: TRBV19
DNA: TGTGCCAGTAGTACCGGGACAGTGTCCAAGGCCAACTATGGCTACACCTTC
CDR3: CASSTGTVSKANYGYTF

J: TRBJ2-3
D: -
size: -
V: TRBV19
DNA: TGTGCCAGTTCCGATGAGCGGGGCACAGATACGCAGTATTTT
CDR3: CASSDERGTDTQYF

J: TRBJ2-7
D: TRBD2
size: -
V: TRBV19
DNA: TGTGCCAGTAGTTCGGCTAGCGGTACCTACGAGCAGTACTTC
CDR3: CASSSASGTYEQYF

J: TRBJ2-3
D: TRBD1
size: many
V: TRBV12-3/TRBV12-4
DNA: TGTGCCAGCAGAAAGACAGGGGGATTCACAGATACGCAGTATTTT
CDR3: CASRKTGGFTDTQYF

J: TRBJ2-1
D: -
size: -
V: TRBV11-1
DNA: TGTGCCAGCAGCTTAGGGCTTAGCGGAAATGAGCAGTTCTTC
CDR3: CASSLGLSGNEQFF

J: TRBJ2-3
D: -
size: few
V: TRBV20-1
DNA: TGCAGTGCTAGGGCCGGGACTTTAATCACAGATACGCAGTATTTT
CDR3: CSARAGTLITDTQYF

J: TRBJ1-1
D: -
size: -
V: TRBV9
DNA: TGTGCCAGCAGCGTAGAAACGAACACTGAAGCTTTCTTT
CDR3: CASSVETNTEAFF

J: TRBJ1-2
D: -
size: -
V: TRBV7-2
DNA: TGTGCCAGCAGCTTACGGGCGGGGGGTGGCTACACCTTC
CDR3: CASSLRAGGGYTF

J: TRBJ2-5
D: -
size: -
V: TRBV20-1
DNA: TGCAGTGCCTACCAAAGGACGGATCCCGTAGAGACCCAGTACTTC
CDR3: CSAYQRTDPVETQYF

J: TRBJ2-7
D: -
size: many
V: TRBV27
DNA: TGTGCCAGCAGTCCACAGACAGGTGCCTCCTACGAGCAGTACTTC
CDR3: CASSPQTGASYEQYF

J: TRBJ2-3
D: -
size: few
V: TRBV2
DNA: TGTGCCAGCAGTGAACTACTTAGCACAGATACGCAGTATTTT
CDR3: CASSELLSTDTQYF

J: TRBJ2-1
D: -
size: -
V: TRBV20-1
DNA: TGCAGTGCTAGAGATGGGTCTGAAAACAATGAGCAGTCCTTC
CDR3: CSARDGSENNEQSF

J: TRBJ1-6
D: -
size: -
V: TRBV4-1
DNA: TGCGCCAGCAGCCAAGCGTCTGTGGGGCGCAGATCACCCCTCCACTTT
CDR3: CASSQASVGRRSPLHF

J: TRBJ2-7
D: -
size: -
V: TRBV19
DNA: TGTGCCAGTAGTAAGGGCCGCCTTACAGTCTTC
CDR3: CASSKGRLTVF

J: TRBJ2-7
D: -
size: -
V: TRBV4-1
DNA: TGCGCCAGCAGCCAAGCCACAGGTTCCTACGAGCAGTACTTC
CDR3: CASSQATGSYEQYF

J: TRBJ1-1
D: -
size: -
V: TRBV4-3
DNA: TGCGCCAGCAGCCAAGATTTGGAGGGGGAGGACCCTGAAGCTTTCTTT
CDR3: CASSQDLEGEDPEAFF

J: TRBJ2-5
D: -
size: few
V: TRBV10-1
DNA: TGCGCCAGCAGTGAGGACTTCCAAGAGACCCAGTACTTC
CDR3: CASSEDFQETQYF

J: TRBJ2-2
D: -
size: -
V: TRBV5-1
DNA: TGCGCCAGCAAGGCTAGCGTGAACACCGGGGAGCTGTTTTTT
CDR3: CASKASVNTGELFF

J: TRBJ2-2
D: -
size: -
V: TRBV7-3
DNA: TGTGCCAGCAGCCCCCCCGGCAGGGGAACCGGGGAGCTGTTTTTT
CDR3: CASSPPGRGTGELFF

J: TRBJ2-5
D: -
size: -
V: TRBV5-4
DNA: TGTGCCAGCAGCAATCCGGTCGGGGGGCACTTCCAAGAGACCCAGTACTTC
CDR3: CASSNPVGGHFQETQYF

J: TRBJ2-7
D: -
size: -
V: TRBV7-9
DNA: TGTGCCAGCAGCTTAGAGTCCTCCGCCTACGAGCAGTACTTC
CDR3: CASSLESSAYEQYF

J: TRBJ2-5
D: TRBD2
size: -
V: TRBV7-8
DNA: TGTGCCAGCAGCTTACTAGCGGGAGGTCGAGAGACCCAGTACTTC
CDR3: CASSLLAGGRETQYF

J: TRBJ2-7
D: -
size: few
V: TRBV10-3
DNA: TGTGCCATCAGTCGACTGGACTCCTACGAGCAGTACTTC
CDR3: CAISRLDSYEQYF

J: TRBJ2-7
D: -
size: once
V: TRBV7-9
DNA: TGTGCCAGCAGCTTAAGGTTGGGGGCAGTCGACGAGCAGTACTTC
CDR3: CASSLRLGAVDEQYF

J: TRBJ2-1
D: -
size: many
V: TRBV11-2
DNA: TGTGCCAGCAGCCCACCCATGGAAGATGAGCAGTTCTTC
CDR3: CASSPPMEDEQFF